What follows are 30 T cell receptor beta chains derived from one specimen sequenced in a study of yellow fever vaccine responses in identical twins. Each CDR3 protein gets one entry after TCRdb re-called the RT-PCR reads with MiXCR. The sample holds 6,900 or so distinct CDR3 sequences, about 83% seen once. This material consisted of T cells from blood (PBMCs), unsorted or a sorted subset (not recorded which), taken before or after yellow fever vaccination (not recorded which). Every receptor here comes from a woman between 18 and 29 years old who received the yellow fever vaccine.

The J gene is TRBJ2-3, the V gene TRBV11-1; possible D gene TRBD2, 5 bases. This CDR3 contains 14 residues. With 2 bases removed from V and 2 bases from J, the gap between germline ends came to 8 bases. From germline, CDR1 is SGHAT and CDR2 FQDESV (reference sequence). The CDR3 spells CASSLRRDTDTQYF. The CDR3 DNA is TGTGCCAGCAGCTTAAGACGGGACACAGATACGCAGTATTTT.

The V call is TRBV7-3, the J call TRBJ2-3; no clear D. The CDR3 extends over 13 amino acids. Trimming pared 5 bases from V and 6 bases from J, leaving 12 bases between. The germline gives CDR1 SGHTA, CDR2 FQGTGA. CDR3 DNA: TGTGCCAGCAGCAACGGACGGAGTGATACGCAGTATTTT. Its protein is CASSNGRSDTQYF.

The V gene is TRBV5-6, the J gene TRBJ1-6, with D uncertain. Germline V CDR1 and CDR2: SGHDT, YYEEEE. The V end lost 3 bases, the J end lost 0 bases, and 10 bases lay between the germline ends. The CDR3 has 16 amino acids. The CDR3 here is CASSSTRSSYNSPLHF. For the CDR3, the DNA is TGTGCCAGCAGCTCGACACGGAGCTCCTATAATTCACCCCTCCACTTT.

The chain uses TRBV7-9 and TRBJ2-3; TRBD2 aligns across 7 bases. The junction had 6 bases not matched to a gene; V was cut back by 2 bases and J by 1 base. The CDR3 consists of 16 residues. Per germline, CDR1 SEHNR and CDR2 FQNEAQ (reference sequence). CDR3 nucleotides: TGTGCCAGCAGCTTAACGGGGGGACTCGGCACAGATACGCAGTATTTT. Translation gives CASSLTGGLGTDTQYF.

The chain is built from TRBV5-1 and TRBJ2-2; TRBD2 might be the D (6 bases). Trimming cost V 4 bases and J 0 bases, with 13 bases left between them. CDR1 is SGHRS, CDR2 YFSETQ, per germline. CDR3 length equals 16 residues. CDR3 amino acids: CASSPRRGTNTGELFF. In nucleotides, the CDR3 is TGCGCCAGCAGCCCCCGACGGGGGACGAACACCGGGGAGCTGTTTTTT.

The rearrangement joins TRBV4-3 to TRBJ2-5, with TRBD2 matching over 10 bases. This CDR3 region has 16 residues. CDR1 and CDR2 from the germline V gene are LGHNA and YSLEER. Germline trimming cut 2 bases from V and 5 bases from J; bases unmatched to any gene: 8. The CDR3 DNA is TGCGCCAGCAGCCAAACCTTCTCTAGCGGGAGTGAGACCCAGTACTTC. Protein product: CASSQTFSSGSETQYF.

This chain joins TRBV6-5 and TRBJ2-3; D gene uncertain. Germline values: CDR1 MNHEY, CDR2 SVGAGI. This CDR3 spans 13 amino acids. V was pared by 0 bases and J by 6 bases, with 7 bases between. The CDR3 sequence is CASSYSIRDTQYF. CDR3 DNA: TGTGCCAGCAGTTACTCGATACGGGATACGCAGTATTTT.

The CDR3, as DNA: TGTGCCAGCAGCCCCACTAGCGGGGGCCCCTTCGTGGAGACCCAGTACTTC. Translating it yields CASSPTSGGPFVETQYF. This chain uses TRBV7-6 with TRBJ2-5, with 11 nucleotides matching TRBD2. The V gene end was trimmed by 5 bases and the J gene end by 5 bases; junction bases not matched to a gene: 13. This CDR3 region has 17 residues. The germline V gene has CDR1 SGHVS and CDR2 FNYEAQ.

The chain's CDR3 is CASSLVLASGPYNEQFF. DNA of the CDR3: TGTGCCAGCAGCTTAGTCCTAGCTAGCGGGCCTTACAATGAGCAGTTCTTC. V is TRBV11-2 and J is TRBJ2-1; TRBD2 aligns across 8 bases. V dropped 1 base and J dropped 4; count of bases not matched to a gene: 9. CDR1 is SGHAT and CDR2 is FQNNGV in the germline V gene. The CDR3 loop spans 17 amino acids.

This clonotype was observed a few times. This chain joins TRBV19 and TRBJ2-7; D is undetermined. This CDR3 is 11 amino acids long. In germline, CDR1 is LNHDA, CDR2 SQIVND (reference sequence). Trimming stripped 10 bases from V and 2 bases from J, with 9 bases between. Written as DNA, the CDR3 is TGTGCCACGAGGACGGCCTACGAGCAGTACTTC. Amino acids: CATRTAYEQYF.

The CDR3 nucleotides read TGTGCCAGCAGCCCGGAGGGACTAGCGGGGGAAGAGACCCAGTACTTC. This codes for CASSPEGLAGEETQYF. The chain combines TRBV5-6 with TRBJ2-5; 14 bases are a match to TRBD2. Looked up from germline, CDR1 is SGHDT and CDR2 is YYEEEE. This CDR3 is built from 16 residues. The trim removed 4 bases at V and 3 bases at J, leaving 5 bases unmatched.

This chain uses TRBV11-3 with TRBJ2-7, with D maybe TRBD2 (5 bases). This CDR3 has 13 amino acids. V was cut by 3 bases and J by 2 bases, with 8 bases left in between. CDR1 and CDR2 from the germline V gene are SGHNT and YENEEA. CDR3 in DNA: TGTGCCAGCAGCTTTAAGGGAGCCTACGAGCAGTACTTC. Residues: CASSFKGAYEQYF.

The rearrangement links TRBV11-3 to TRBJ2-2; D remains ambiguous. Germline V lookup: CDR1 SGHNT, CDR2 YENEEA. The V gene lost 3 bases and the J gene lost 8 bases, with 7 bases spanning the gap. This CDR3 is 12 amino acids long. CDR3 DNA: TGTGCCAGCAGCTTGGAGCAGGGGGAGCTGTTTTTT. As protein: CASSLEQGELFF.

CDR3 sequence (DNA): TGTGCCAGCAGCGACAGAAAATATGGCTACACCTTC. Translating gives CASSDRKYGYTF. The V and J genes are TRBV13 and TRBJ1-2, with a possible D match to TRBD1 (5 bases). The CDR3 contains 12 residues. CDR1 is PRHDT and CDR2 is FYEKMQ in the germline V gene (reference sequence). V lost 5 bases, J lost 5 bases, and 9 bases lay in between.

The chain is built from TRBV5-1 and TRBJ2-7; 7 bases fit TRBD1. The CDR3 runs to 14 residues. V shed 6 bases, J shed 4 bases, and the junction held 10 bases outside the gene matches. Germline loops: CDR1 SGHRS, CDR2 YFSETQ. CDR3 DNA: TGCGCCAGCACCACCGGACAGGACCCGTACGAGCAGTACTTC. Protein sequence: CASTTGQDPYEQYF.

The chain is built from TRBV7-6 and TRBJ1-2; TRBD1 matches 11 bases. Germline V gives CDR1 SGHVS, CDR2 FNYEAQ. This CDR3 is built from 16 residues. The V gene end was trimmed by 5 bases and the J gene end by 3 bases; junction bases not matched to a gene: 8. The chain's CDR3 is CASSTPRTGGDYGYTF. Written as DNA, the CDR3 is TGTGCCAGCAGCACTCCTCGGACAGGGGGCGACTATGGCTACACCTTC.

The V call is TRBV13, the J call TRBJ2-3; TRBD2 matches 9 bases. The V gene end was trimmed by 5 bases and the J gene end by 2 bases; junction bases not matched to a gene: 14. The germline CDR1 and CDR2 sequences are PRHDT and FYEKMQ (reference sequence). CDR3 length: 18 amino acids. CDR3 loop: CASSAEASGVSPTDTQYF. CDR3 nucleotides: TGTGCCAGCAGCGCGGAGGCTAGCGGGGTTTCCCCCACAGATACGCAGTATTTT.

This sequence joins TRBV29-1 and TRBJ2-1; possible D gene TRBD2, 6 bases. CDR1 is SQVTM and CDR2 is ANQGSEA in the germline V gene. V dropped 5 bases and J dropped 2 bases, with 13 bases sitting between them. The CDR3 loop spans 14 amino acids. As DNA, the CDR3 is TGCAGCGTTACCGGACGGGGGACCTACAATGAGCAGTTCTTC. This gives the protein CSVTGRGTYNEQFF.

The CDR3 bases are TGTGCCAGCGCGGGCGTCTTTTACAATGAGCAGTTCTTC. It encodes CASAGVFYNEQFF. This chain connects TRBV19 to TRBJ2-1; perhaps TRBD2 as D (5 bases). CDR3 length: 13 residues. Trimming shortened V by 9 bases and J by 4 bases, and 13 bases separated the two germline ends. CDR1 LNHDA and CDR2 SQIVND come from the germline V gene (reference sequence).

The chain recombines TRBV27 with TRBJ1-5; D call uncertain. The CDR3 runs 12 residues. Germline lookup yields CDR1 MNHEY and CDR2 SMNVEV (reference sequence). Between the trimmed V and J ends, which lost 10 bases and 4 bases, there was a span of 11 bases. The CDR3 nucleotides read TGTGCCATCAAACCGTTTAATCAGCCCCAGCATTTT. Its protein is CAIKPFNQPQHF.

The sample holds one count of this clonotype. The chain links TRBV19 to TRBJ2-5; D call uncertain. With 6 bases removed from V and 1 base from J, the gap between germline ends came to 9 bases. The CDR3 is 13 amino acids. The germline V gene encodes CDR1 LNHDA and CDR2 SQIVND (reference sequence). The CDR3 reads CASRDGPQETQYF. The CDR3 coding sequence is TGTGCCAGTAGAGACGGACCCCAAGAGACCCAGTACTTC.

V usage is TRBV11-1 and J usage is TRBJ2-2; D tentatively reads TRBD1 or TRBD2 (5 bases each). V lost 5 bases and J 1 base, leaving 14 bases between the germline ends. The CDR3 spans 16 residues. Per germline, CDR1 SGHAT and CDR2 FQDESV (reference sequence). Here the CDR3 reads CASSAWDDKNTGELFF. CDR3 in DNA: TGTGCCAGCAGCGCATGGGACGACAAGAACACCGGGGAGCTGTTTTTT.

This chain links TRBV23-1 with TRBJ2-1, with D possibly being TRBD1 or TRBD2 (5 bases each). TRBV23-1 is identified as an open reading frame with a role that is uncertain. The CDR3 has 15 residues. Between the trimmed V and J ends, which lost 4 bases and 3 bases, there was a span of 13 bases. The CDR3 bases are TGCGCCAGCAGTCCGCCGAGGGGCGACTACAATGAGCAGTTCTTC. It encodes CASSPPRGDYNEQFF.

The DNA of the CDR3 is TGTGCCAGCACCCGAAGCACTGAAGCTTTCTTT. Its protein is CASTRSTEAFF. This chain links TRBV28 with TRBJ1-1; no firm D call. V lost 7 bases, J lost 4 bases, and 7 bases lay in between. Germline lookup yields CDR1 MDHEN and CDR2 SYDVKM. The CDR3 spans 11 residues.

The V and J genes are TRBV7-8 and TRBJ1-2; no definite D call. Trimming shortened V by 3 bases and J by 6 bases, and 8 bases separated the two germline ends. Germline-derived CDR1 and CDR2 are SGHVS and FQNEAQ. CDR3 length: 12 residues. The CDR3 DNA reads as TGTGCCAGCAGCTTGCTCGGGCATGGCTACACCTTC. Protein sequence: CASSLLGHGYTF.

The V call is TRBV10-3, the J call TRBJ1-4; 8 bases are a match to TRBD1. With 5 bases clipped from V and 6 bases from J, the junction kept 11 bases outside the gene matches. Germline values: CDR1 ENHRY, CDR2 SYGVKD. The CDR3 sequence is 16 residues long. CDR3 residues: CAISSSGTGSYEKLFF. The CDR3 DNA is TGTGCCATCAGTAGCTCCGGGACAGGAAGTTATGAAAAACTGTTTTTT.

The V call is TRBV2, the J call TRBJ1-6, with 8 bases aligning to TRBD1. The CDR3 is 15 amino acids. In germline, CDR1 is SNHLY, CDR2 FYNNEI. V shed 4 bases and J 6 bases; nucleotides not matched to a gene: 5. CDR3 in amino acids: CASSGGTGTNSPLHF. Here the CDR3 DNA reads TGTGCCAGCAGTGGGGGGACAGGAACTAATTCACCCCTCCACTTT.

This chain links TRBV18 with TRBJ2-7; perhaps TRBD2 as D (6 bases). This CDR3 is 17 amino acids long. V was pared by 0 bases and J by 4 bases, with 19 bases between. Germline-derived CDR1 and CDR2 are KGHSH and LQKENI. The CDR3 loop is CASSPPFRDLSPYEQYF. Written as DNA, the CDR3 is TGTGCCAGCTCACCACCGTTCCGGGACTTAAGCCCGTACGAGCAGTACTTC. Complete variable domain (other parts from reference TRBV18 and TRBJ2-7): NAGVMQNPRHLVRRRGQEARLRCSPMKGHSHVYWYRQLPEEGLKFMVYLQKENIIDESGMPKERFSAEFPKEGPSILRIQQVVRGDSAAYFCASSPPFRDLSPYEQYFGPGTRLTVT.

The chain carries TRBV29-1 and TRBJ2-2, with 8 bases matching TRBD1. The trim removed 7 bases at V and 7 bases at J, leaving 8 bases unmatched. This CDR3 comprises 13 residues. Germline CDR1 is SQVTM and CDR2 is ANQGSEA. CDR3 sequence (DNA): TGCAGCGCGCAGACAGGGGTTGGCGGGGAGCTGTTTTTT. Protein: CSAQTGVGGELFF.

The chain couples TRBV28 to TRBJ2-3; 7 bases agree with TRBD2. V lost 2 bases and J lost 3; bases outside the gene matches: 11. Germline loops: CDR1 MDHEN, CDR2 SYDVKM. The CDR3 is made up of 17 amino acids. The CDR3 DNA follows: TGTGCCAGCAGTTTACTCCCCGCGGGAGTATCGACAGATACGCAGTATTTT. Translation gives CASSLLPAGVSTDTQYF. The full variable domain, its missing parts supplied by reference TRBV28 and TRBJ2-3, is DVKVTQSSRYLVKRTGEKVFLECVQDMDHENMFWYRQDPGLGLRLIYFSYDVKMKEKGDIPEGYSVSREKKERFSLILESASTNQTSMYLCASSLLPAGVSTDTQYFGPGTRLTVL.